These 12 T cell receptor beta chains were sequenced from one sample in a study of blood T cell repertoires in COVID-19. Assay: immunoSEQ multiplex PCR; the TCRdb copy retains only in-frame clones and omits some. The sample lists some 240,000 clones, approximately 85% occurring once. The sample taken for sequencing was peripheral blood. The receptors were gathered from a woman in her seventies with COVID-19, enrolled during active disease.

J is TRBJ2-1 and V is TRBV6-5; a weak D match, TRBD2 (6 bases). V lost 6 bases and J 0 bases, leaving 12 bases between the germline ends. There are 15 residues in the CDR3. The germline V gene has CDR1 MNHEY and CDR2 SVGAGI. The CDR3 reads CASRLWRGSYNEQFF. Written as DNA, the CDR3 is TGTGCCAGCAGACTATGGAGGGGCTCCTACAATGAGCAGTTCTTC.

The chain's CDR3 is CASNPTGGGNQPQHF. The CDR3 region has the DNA TGTGCCAGTAACCCTACAGGGGGCGGCAATCAGCCCCAGCATTTT. The chain joins TRBV19 to TRBJ1-5, with 9 positions matching TRBD1. J lost 2 bases, V lost 7 bases, and 6 bases had no gene match. There are 15 residues in the CDR3. In germline, CDR1 is LNHDA, CDR2 SQIVND (reference sequence).

The chain employs TRBV19 and TRBJ2-5; 12 positions match TRBD2. The CDR3 sequence is 15 residues long. J lost 5 bases, V lost 5 bases, and 6 bases had no gene match. Germline CDR1 LNHDA, CDR2 SQIVND (reference sequence). The CDR3: CASSPRLAGVETQYF. Written as DNA, the CDR3 is TGTGCCAGTAGTCCCCGACTAGCGGGAGTTGAGACCCAGTACTTC.

V usage is TRBV11-2 and J usage is TRBJ2-1; 11 nucleotides match TRBD1. With V trimmed by 10 bases and J by 8 bases, 7 bases remained unmatched. Germline CDR1 reads SGHAT; CDR2 reads FQNNGV. The CDR3 sequence is 13 residues long. DNA of the CDR3: TGTGCCACCGGGACAGGGGGAGGATATGAGCAGTTCTTC. Residues: CATGTGGGYEQFF.

The genes are TRBV19 and TRBJ2-1; 7 nucleotides match TRBD1. Trimming removed 7 bases from V and 2 bases from J; junction bases left unmatched: 5. The CDR3 runs 14 residues. Germline V CDR1 and CDR2: LNHDA, SQIVND (reference sequence). The CDR3 DNA is TGTGCCAGTAAACCGGGACAGACCTACAATGAGCAGTTCTTC. Protein product: CASKPGQTYNEQFF.

This clone was counted a single time. V usage is TRBV28 and J usage is TRBJ2-1; 8 nucleotides line up with TRBD2. The trim removed 6 bases at V and 0 bases at J, leaving 7 bases unmatched. There are 16 residues in the CDR3. Germline CDR1 and CDR2: MDHEN and SYDVKM. CDR3 sequence: CASRRGRRSSYNEQFF. CDR3 in DNA: TGTGCCAGCAGGCGCGGGAGGAGGAGCTCCTACAATGAGCAGTTCTTC.

The rearrangement links TRBV7-8 to TRBJ2-7; 7 nucleotides match TRBD1. Germline CDR1 and CDR2: SGHVS and FQNEAQ. The ends lost 2 bases at V and 2 bases at J; junction bases unmatched: 3. The length of the CDR3 is 14 residues. CDR3 DNA: TGTGCCAGCAGCTTAAGGGACAGAGCCTACGAGCAGTACTTC. Protein product: CASSLRDRAYEQYF.

V is TRBV3-1 (or the pseudogene TRBV3-2) and J is TRBJ1-2; weak D call: TRBD1 (6 bases). The V end lost 0 bases, the J end lost 2 bases, and 7 bases lay between the germline ends. Germline V gene data show CDR1 as LGHDT and CDR2 as YNNKEL (reference sequence). This CDR3 is built from 14 residues. CDR3 in DNA: TGTGCCAGCAGCCAAGAAACAGGGAACTATGGCTACACCTTC. It is translated as CASSQETGNYGYTF.

The chain recombines TRBV2 with TRBJ2-1, with 9 bases lining up with TRBD2. V trimming: 3 bases; J trimming: 9 bases; junction bases outside the gene matches: 6. CDR3 length equals 14 residues. Germline CDR1 and CDR2: SNHLY and FYNNEI. The CDR3 sequence: CASSDLVAGVEQFF. DNA for the CDR3: TGTGCCAGCAGTGATTTGGTAGCGGGAGTTGAGCAGTTCTTC.

V is TRBV20-1 and J is TRBJ2-5; D ambiguous. The CDR3 covers 10 residues. The germline CDR1 and CDR2 sequences are DFQATT and SNEGSKA (reference sequence). V shed 6 bases and J shed 4 bases, with 6 bases lying between them. CDR3 region: CSARGETQYF. CDR3 nucleotide sequence: TGCAGTGCCCGCGGAGAGACCCAGTACTTC.

The chain combines TRBV28 with TRBJ1-5; 7 bases align to TRBD1. This CDR3 has 15 amino acids. CDR1 and CDR2 from the germline V gene are MDHEN and SYDVKM. After removal of 5 bases from V and 6 bases from J, the junction contained 10 bases not matched to a gene. The chain's CDR3 is CASSARQGITQPQHF. The CDR3 DNA sequence: TGTGCCAGCAGTGCCCGACAGGGTATAACTCAGCCCCAGCATTTT.

The V call is TRBV6-5, the J call TRBJ2-5; tentative D call: TRBD2 (6 bases). The CDR3 length is 11 residues. Trimming pared 5 bases from V and 7 bases from J, leaving 8 bases between. Germline-derived CDR1 and CDR2 are MNHEY and SVGAGI. CDR3 region: CASSNGGTQYF. The CDR3 nucleotides read TGTGCCAGCAGTAACGGGGGGACCCAGTACTTC.